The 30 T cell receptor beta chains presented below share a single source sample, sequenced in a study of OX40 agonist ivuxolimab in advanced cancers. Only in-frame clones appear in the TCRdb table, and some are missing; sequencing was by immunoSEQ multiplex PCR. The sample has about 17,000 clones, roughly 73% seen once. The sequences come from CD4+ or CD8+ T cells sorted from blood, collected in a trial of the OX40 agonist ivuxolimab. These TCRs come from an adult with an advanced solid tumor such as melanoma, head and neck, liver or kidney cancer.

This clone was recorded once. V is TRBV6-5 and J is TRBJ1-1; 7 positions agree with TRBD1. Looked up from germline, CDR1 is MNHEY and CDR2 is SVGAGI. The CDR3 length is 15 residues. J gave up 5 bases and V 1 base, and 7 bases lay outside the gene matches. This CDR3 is CASSYLEEGATEAFF. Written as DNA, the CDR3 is TGTGCCAGCAGTTACTTAGAAGAGGGGGCGACTGAAGCTTTCTTT.

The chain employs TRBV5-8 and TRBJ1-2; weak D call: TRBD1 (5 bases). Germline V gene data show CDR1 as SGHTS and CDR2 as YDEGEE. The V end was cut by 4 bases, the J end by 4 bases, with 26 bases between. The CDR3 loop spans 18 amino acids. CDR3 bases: TGTGCCAGCAGCCGAAAATTTCCCGGGACCGGAAATCTCTATGGCTACACCTTC. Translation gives CASSRKFPGTGNLYGYTF.

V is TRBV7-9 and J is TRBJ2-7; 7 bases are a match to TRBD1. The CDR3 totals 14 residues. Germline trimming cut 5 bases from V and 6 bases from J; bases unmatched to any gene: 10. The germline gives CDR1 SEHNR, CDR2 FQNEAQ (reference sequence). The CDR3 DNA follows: TGTGCCAGCAGCACCGGACAGGCTCGGCCCGAGCAGTACTTC. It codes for CASSTGQARPEQYF.

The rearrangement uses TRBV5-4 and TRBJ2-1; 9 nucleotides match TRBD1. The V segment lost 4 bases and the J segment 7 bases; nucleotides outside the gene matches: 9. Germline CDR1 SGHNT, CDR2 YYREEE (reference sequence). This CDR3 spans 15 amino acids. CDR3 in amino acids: CASSLRGQGINEQFF. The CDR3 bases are TGTGCCAGCAGCCTTAGGGGACAGGGAATAAATGAGCAGTTCTTC.

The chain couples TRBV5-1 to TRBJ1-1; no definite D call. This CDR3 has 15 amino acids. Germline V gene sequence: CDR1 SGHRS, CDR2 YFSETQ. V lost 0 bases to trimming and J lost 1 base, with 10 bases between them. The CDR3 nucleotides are TGCGCCAGCAGCTTGGCATTGGAGGGGAACACTGAAGCTTTCTTT. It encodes CASSLALEGNTEAFF.

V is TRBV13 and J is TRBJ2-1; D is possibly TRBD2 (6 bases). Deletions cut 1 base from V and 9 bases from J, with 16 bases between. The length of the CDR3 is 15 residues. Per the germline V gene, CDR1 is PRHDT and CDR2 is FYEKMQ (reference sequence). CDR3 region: CASSLAGAGNLEQFF. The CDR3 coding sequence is TGTGCCAGCAGCTTAGCGGGAGCTGGAAATCTTGAGCAGTTCTTC. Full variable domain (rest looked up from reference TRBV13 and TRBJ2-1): AAGVIQSPRHLIKEKRETATLKCYPIPRHDTVYWYQQGPGQDPQFLISFYEKMQSDKGSIPDRFSAQQFSDYHSELNMSSLELGDSALYFCASSLAGAGNLEQFFGPGTRLTVL.

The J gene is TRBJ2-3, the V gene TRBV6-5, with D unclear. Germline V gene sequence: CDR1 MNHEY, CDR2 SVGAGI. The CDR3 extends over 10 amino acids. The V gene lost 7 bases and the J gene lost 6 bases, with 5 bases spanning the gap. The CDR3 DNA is TGTGCCAGCAAGGTGGATACGCAGTATTTT. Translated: CASKVDTQYF.

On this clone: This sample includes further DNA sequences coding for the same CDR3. CDR3 nucleotide sequence: TGTGCCAGCAGCGTAGAAGGGCAGAGCTCCTACGAGCAGTACTTC. Amino acid sequence: CASSVEGQSSYEQYF. This sequence joins TRBV9 and TRBJ2-7, with D uncertain. The germline CDR1 and CDR2 sequences are SGDLS and YYNGEE. This CDR3 has 15 amino acids. The germline V and J ends were trimmed by 0 bases and 0 bases, with 10 bases remaining between them.

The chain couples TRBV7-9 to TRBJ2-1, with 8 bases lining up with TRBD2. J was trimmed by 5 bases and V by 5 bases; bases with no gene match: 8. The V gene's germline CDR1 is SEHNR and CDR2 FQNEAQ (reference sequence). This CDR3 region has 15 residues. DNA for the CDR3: TGTGCCAGCAGCGTAAGCGGGAGATCCCACAATGAGCAGTTCTTC. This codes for CASSVSGRSHNEQFF. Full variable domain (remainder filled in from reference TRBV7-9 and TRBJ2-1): DTGVSQNPRHKITKRGQNVTFRCDPISEHNRLYWYRQTLGQGPEFLTYFQNEAQLEKSRLLSDRFSAERPKGSFSTLEIQRTEQGDSAMYLCASSVSGRSHNEQFFGPGTRLTVL.

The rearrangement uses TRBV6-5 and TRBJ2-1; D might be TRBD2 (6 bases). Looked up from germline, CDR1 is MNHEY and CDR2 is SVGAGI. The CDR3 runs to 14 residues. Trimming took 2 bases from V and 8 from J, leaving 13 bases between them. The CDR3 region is CASSYAVAVDEQFF. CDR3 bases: TGTGCCAGCAGTTACGCGGTAGCGGTCGATGAGCAGTTCTTC.

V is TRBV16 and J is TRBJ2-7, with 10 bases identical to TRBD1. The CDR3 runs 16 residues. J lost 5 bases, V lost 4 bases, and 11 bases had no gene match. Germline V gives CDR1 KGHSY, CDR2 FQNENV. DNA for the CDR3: TGTGCCAGCAGCCTCTACGGTCGGGACAGGGGCCACGAGCAGTACTTC. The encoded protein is CASSLYGRDRGHEQYF. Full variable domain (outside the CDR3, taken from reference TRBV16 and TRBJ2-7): GEEVAQTPKHLVRGEGQKAKLYCAPIKGHSYVFWYQQVLKNEFKFLISFQNENVFDETGMPKERFSAKCLPNSPCSLEIQATKLEDSAVYFCASSLYGRDRGHEQYFGPGTRLTVT.

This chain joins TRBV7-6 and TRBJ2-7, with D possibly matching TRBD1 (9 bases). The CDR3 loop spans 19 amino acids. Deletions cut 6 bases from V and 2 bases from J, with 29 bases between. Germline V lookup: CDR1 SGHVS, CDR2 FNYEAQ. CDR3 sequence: CASSTTGGSTSGAPYEQYF. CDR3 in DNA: TGTGCCAGCAGTACCACAGGGGGCTCTACTAGCGGAGCCCCCTACGAGCAGTACTTC.

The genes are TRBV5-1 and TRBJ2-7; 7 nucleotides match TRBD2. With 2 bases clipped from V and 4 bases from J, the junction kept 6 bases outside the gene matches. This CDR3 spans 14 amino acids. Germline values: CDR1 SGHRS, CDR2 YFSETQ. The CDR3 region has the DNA TGCGCCAGCAGCTTTTTTGGCGGGAGTTACGAGCAGTACTTC. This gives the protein CASSFFGGSYEQYF.

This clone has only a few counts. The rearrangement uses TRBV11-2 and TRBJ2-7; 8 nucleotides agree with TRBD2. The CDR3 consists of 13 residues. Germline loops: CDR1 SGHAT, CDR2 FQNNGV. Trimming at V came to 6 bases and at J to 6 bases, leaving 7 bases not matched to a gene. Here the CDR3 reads CASRIGTRGEQYF. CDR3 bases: TGTGCCAGCAGAATCGGGACTAGAGGCGAGCAGTACTTC.

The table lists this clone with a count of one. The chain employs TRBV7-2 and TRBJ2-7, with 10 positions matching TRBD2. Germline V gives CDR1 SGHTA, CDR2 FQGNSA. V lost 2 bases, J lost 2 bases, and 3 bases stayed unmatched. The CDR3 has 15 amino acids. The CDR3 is CASSLTSGETYEQYF. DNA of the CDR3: TGTGCCAGCAGCTTAACTAGCGGGGAAACCTACGAGCAGTACTTC.

The DNA for the CDR3 is TGCGCCAGCAGTGTAGGGTTTATGGAGACCCAGTACTTC. The encoded protein is CASSVGFMETQYF. V gene TRBV10-2 combines with J gene TRBJ2-5; no clear D gene. The V gene lost 4 bases and the J gene lost 5 bases, with 11 bases spanning the gap. CDR1 and CDR2 (germline): WSHSY, SAAADI. The CDR3 contains 13 residues.

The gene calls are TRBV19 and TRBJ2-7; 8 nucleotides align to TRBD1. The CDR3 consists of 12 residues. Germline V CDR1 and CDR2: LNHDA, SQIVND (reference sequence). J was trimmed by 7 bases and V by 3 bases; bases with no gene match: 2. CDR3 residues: CASSIRGREQYF. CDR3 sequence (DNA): TGTGCCAGTAGTATCAGGGGGCGGGAGCAGTACTTC.

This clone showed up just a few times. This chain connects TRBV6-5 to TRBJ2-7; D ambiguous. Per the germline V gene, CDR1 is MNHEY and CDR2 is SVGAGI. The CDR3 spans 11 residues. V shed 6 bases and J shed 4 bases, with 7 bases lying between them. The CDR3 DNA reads TGTGCCAGCAGGGTTAGTTACGAGCAGTACTTC. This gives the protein CASRVSYEQYF.

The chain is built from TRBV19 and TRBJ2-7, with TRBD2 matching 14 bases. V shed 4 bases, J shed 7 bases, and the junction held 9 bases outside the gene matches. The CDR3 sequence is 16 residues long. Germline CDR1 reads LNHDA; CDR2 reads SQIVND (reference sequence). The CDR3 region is CASSSLGLAGANEQYF. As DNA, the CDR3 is TGTGCCAGTAGTAGCCTGGGACTAGCGGGAGCAAATGAGCAGTACTTC.

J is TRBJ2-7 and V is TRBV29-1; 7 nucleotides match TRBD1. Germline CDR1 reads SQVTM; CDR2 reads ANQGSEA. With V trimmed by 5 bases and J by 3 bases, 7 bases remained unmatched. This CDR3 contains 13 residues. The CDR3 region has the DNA TGCAGCGTTCTGACAGGGTCTGACTACGAGCAGTACTTC. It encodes CSVLTGSDYEQYF.

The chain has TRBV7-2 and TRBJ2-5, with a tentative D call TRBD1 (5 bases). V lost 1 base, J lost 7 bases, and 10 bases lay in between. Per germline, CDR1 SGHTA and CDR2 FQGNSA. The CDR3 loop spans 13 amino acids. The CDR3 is CASSLGGLSTQYF. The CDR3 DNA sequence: TGTGCCAGCAGCTTAGGGGGCCTTTCGACCCAGTACTTC.

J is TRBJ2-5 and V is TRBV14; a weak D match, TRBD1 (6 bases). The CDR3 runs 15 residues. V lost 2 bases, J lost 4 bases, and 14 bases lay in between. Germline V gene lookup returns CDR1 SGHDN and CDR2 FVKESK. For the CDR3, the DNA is TGTGCCAGCAGCCAACGGGAACAGGGAGCAGAGACCCAGTACTTC. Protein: CASSQREQGAETQYF.

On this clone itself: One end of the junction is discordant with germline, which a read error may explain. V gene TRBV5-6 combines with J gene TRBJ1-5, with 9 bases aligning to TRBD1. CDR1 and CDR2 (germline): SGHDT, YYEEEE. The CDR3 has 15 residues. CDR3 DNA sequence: TGTGCCAGCAGTTTGGGACAGGGAGGTAATCAGCCCCAGCATTTT. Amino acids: CASSLGQGGNQPQHF.

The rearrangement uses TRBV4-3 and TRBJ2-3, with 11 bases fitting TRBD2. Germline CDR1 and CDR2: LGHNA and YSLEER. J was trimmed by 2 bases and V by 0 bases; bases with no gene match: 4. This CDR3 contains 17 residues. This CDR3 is CASSQERLAGITDTQYF. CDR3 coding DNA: TGCGCCAGCAGCCAAGAAAGACTAGCGGGGATCACAGATACGCAGTATTTT.

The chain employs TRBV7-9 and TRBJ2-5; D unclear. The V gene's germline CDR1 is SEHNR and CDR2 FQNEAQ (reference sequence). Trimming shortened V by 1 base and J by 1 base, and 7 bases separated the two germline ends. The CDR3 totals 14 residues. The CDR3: CASSLGPGQETQYF. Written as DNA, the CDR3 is TGTGCCAGCAGCTTAGGCCCAGGCCAAGAGACCCAGTACTTC.

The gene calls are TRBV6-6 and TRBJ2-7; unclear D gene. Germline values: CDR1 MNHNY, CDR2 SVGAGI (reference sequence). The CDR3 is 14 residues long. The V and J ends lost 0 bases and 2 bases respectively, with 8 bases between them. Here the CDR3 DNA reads TGTGCCAGCAGTTACTCGTCAAGAACCTACGAGCAGTACTTC. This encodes CASSYSSRTYEQYF.

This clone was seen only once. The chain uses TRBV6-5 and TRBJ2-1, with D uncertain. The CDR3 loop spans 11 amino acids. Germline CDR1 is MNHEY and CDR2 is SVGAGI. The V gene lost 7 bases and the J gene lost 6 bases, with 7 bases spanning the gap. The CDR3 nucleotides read TGTGCCAGCACTAGGCCCAATGAGCAGTTCTTC. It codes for CASTRPNEQFF.

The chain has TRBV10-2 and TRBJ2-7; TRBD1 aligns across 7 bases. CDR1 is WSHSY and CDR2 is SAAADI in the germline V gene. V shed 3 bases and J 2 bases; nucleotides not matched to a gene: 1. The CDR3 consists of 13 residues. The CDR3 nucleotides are TGCGCCAGCAGTGACGGGACAGCCTACGAGCAGTACTTC. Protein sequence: CASSDGTAYEQYF.

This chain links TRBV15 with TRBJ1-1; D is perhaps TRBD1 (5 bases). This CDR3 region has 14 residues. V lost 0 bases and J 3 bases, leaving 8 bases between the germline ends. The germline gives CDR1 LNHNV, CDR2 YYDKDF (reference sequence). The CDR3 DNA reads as TGTGCCACCAGCAGAGATGGGGGGTACACTGAAGCTTTCTTT. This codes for CATSRDGGYTEAFF. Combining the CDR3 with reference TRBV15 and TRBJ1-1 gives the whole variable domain DAMVIQNPRYQVTQFGKPVTLSCSQTLNHNVMYWYQQKSSQAPKLLFHYYDKDFNNEADTPDNFQSRRPNTSFCFLDIRSPGLGDTAMYLCATSRDGGYTEAFFGQGTRLTVV.

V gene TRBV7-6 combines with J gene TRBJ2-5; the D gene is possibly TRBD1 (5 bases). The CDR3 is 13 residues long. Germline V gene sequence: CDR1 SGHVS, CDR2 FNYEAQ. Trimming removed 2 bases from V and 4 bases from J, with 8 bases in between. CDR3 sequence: CASSLQGSETQYF. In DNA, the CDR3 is TGTGCCAGCAGCTTACAGGGATCAGAGACCCAGTACTTC. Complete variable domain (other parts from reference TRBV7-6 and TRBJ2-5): GAGVSQSPRYKVTKRGQDVALRCDPISGHVSLYWYRQALGQGPEFLTYFNYEAQQDKSGLPNDRFSAERPEGSISTLTIQRTEQRDSAMYRCASSLQGSETQYFGPGTRLLVL.